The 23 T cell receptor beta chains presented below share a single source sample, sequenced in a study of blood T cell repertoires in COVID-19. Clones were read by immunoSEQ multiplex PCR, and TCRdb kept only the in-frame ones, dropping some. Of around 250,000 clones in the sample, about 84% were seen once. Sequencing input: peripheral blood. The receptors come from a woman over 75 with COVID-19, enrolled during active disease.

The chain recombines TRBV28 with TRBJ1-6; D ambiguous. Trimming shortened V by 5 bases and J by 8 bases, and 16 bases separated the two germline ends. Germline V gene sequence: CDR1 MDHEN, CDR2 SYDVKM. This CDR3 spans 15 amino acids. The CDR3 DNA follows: TGTGCCAGCAGTCCTGAGGCTCGGAGGGATTCACCCCTCCACTTT. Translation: CASSPEARRDSPLHF.

The CDR3 here is CASWREYRGNHEQFF. The CDR3 nucleotides read TGTGCCAGCTGGCGAGAATACAGGGGGAACCATGAGCAGTTCTTC. The V call is TRBV6-6, the J call TRBJ2-1; TRBD1 matches 8 bases. The length of the CDR3 is 15 residues. Trimming removed 8 bases from V and 8 bases from J; junction bases left unmatched: 14. Germline CDR1 MNHNY, CDR2 SVGAGI (reference sequence).

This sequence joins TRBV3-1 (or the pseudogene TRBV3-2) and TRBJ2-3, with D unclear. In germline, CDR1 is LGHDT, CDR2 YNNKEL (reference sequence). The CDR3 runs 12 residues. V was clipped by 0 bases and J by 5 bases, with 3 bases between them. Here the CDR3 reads CASSQDVDTQYF. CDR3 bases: TGTGCCAGCAGCCAAGACGTAGATACGCAGTATTTT.

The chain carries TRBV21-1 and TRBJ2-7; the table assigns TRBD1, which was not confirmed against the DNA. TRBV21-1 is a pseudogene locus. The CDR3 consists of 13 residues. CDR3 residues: CASSAWDNYEQYV. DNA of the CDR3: TGTGCCAGCAGCGCCTGGGACAACTACGAGCAGTACGTC.

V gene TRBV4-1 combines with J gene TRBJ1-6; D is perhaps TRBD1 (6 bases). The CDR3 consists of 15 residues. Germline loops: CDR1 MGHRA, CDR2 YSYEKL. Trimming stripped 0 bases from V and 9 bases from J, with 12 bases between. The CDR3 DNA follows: TGCGCCAGCAGCCAAGAAGCAGGGGTAAGTTCACCCCTCCACTTT. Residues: CASSQEAGVSSPLHF.

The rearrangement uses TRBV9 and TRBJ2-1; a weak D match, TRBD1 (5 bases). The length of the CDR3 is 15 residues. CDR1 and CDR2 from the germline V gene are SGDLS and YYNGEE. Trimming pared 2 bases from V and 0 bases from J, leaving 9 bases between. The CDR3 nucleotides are TGTGCCAGCAGCGTCCAGGGTAACTCCTACAATGAGCAGTTCTTC. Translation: CASSVQGNSYNEQFF.

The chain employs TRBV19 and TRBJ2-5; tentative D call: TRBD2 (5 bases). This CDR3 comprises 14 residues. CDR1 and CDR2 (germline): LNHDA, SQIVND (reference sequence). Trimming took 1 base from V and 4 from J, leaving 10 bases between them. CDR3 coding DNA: TGTGCCAGTAGTATAGGGCCGGGGTCAGAGACCCAGTACTTC. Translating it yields CASSIGPGSETQYF.

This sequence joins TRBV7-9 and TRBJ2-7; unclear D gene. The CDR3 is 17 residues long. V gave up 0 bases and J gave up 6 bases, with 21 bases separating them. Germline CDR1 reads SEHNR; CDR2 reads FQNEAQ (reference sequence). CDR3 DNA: TGTGCCAGCAGCTTAGCGAATCCCGCCCTTGTTGGGCTCGAGCAGTACTTC. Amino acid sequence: CASSLANPALVGLEQYF.

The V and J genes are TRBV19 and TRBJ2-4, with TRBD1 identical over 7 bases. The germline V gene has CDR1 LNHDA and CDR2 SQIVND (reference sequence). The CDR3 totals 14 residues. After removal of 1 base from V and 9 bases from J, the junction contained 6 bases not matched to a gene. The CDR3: CASSIGGPGGIQYF. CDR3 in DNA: TGTGCCAGTAGTATAGGAGGGCCAGGGGGCATTCAGTACTTC.

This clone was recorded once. The CDR3 spells CASSPFLFGQGSEKLFF. CDR3 in DNA: TGTGCCAGCAGTCCCTTTTTATTCGGACAGGGTAGTGAAAAACTGTTTTTT. J is TRBJ1-4 and V is TRBV28; 8 nucleotides align to TRBD1. V shed 5 bases and J 7 bases; nucleotides not matched to a gene: 15. In germline, CDR1 is MDHEN, CDR2 SYDVKM. This CDR3 contains 17 residues.

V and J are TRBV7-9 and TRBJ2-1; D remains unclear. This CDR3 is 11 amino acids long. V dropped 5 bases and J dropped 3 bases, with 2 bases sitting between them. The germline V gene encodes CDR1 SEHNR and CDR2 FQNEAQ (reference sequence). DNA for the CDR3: TGTGCCAGCAGCCGCTACAATGAGCAGTTCTTC. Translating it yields CASSRYNEQFF.

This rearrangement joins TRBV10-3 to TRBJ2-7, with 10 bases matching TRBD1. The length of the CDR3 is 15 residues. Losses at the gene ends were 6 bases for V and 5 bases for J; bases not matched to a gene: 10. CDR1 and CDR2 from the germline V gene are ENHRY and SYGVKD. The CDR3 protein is CAISPGTGVGHEQYV. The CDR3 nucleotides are TGTGCCATCAGCCCCGGGACAGGGGTAGGCCACGAGCAGTACGTC.

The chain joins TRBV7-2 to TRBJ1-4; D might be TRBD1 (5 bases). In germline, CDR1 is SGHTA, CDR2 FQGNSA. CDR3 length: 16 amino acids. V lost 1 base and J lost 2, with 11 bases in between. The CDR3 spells CASSLDAGGTNEKLFF. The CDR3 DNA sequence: TGTGCCAGCAGCTTAGATGCGGGGGGTACTAATGAAAAACTGTTTTTT.

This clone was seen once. CDR3: CASRTGQLDTQETQYF. The CDR3 DNA follows: TGTGCCAGCAGGACGGGACAGTTAGATACCCAAGAGACCCAGTACTTC. The rearrangement uses TRBV5-4 and TRBJ2-5, with 7 bases matching TRBD1. Germline V gene data show CDR1 as SGHNT and CDR2 as YYREEE (reference sequence). There are 16 residues in the CDR3. After removal of 5 bases from V and 1 base from J, the junction contained 11 bases not matched to a gene.

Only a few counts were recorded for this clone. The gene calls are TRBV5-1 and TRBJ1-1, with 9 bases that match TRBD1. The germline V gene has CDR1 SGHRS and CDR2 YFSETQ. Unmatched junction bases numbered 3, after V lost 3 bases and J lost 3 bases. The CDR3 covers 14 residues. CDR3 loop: CASSSDRGYTEAFF. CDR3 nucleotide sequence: TGCGCCAGCAGCTCGGACAGGGGATACACTGAAGCTTTCTTT.

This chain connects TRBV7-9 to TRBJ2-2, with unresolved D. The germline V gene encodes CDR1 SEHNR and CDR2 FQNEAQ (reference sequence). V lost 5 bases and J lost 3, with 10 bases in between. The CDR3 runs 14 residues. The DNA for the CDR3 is TGTGCCAGCAGCCGTCCCCCCCACACCGGGGAGCTGTTTTTT. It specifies CASSRPPHTGELFF.

The CDR3 DNA sequence: TGTGCCAGCAGTCCCGGGACAGGTCTTGGTGTGAAAAAACTGTTTTTT. Translation: CASSPGTGLGVKKLFF. The chain is built from TRBV2 and TRBJ1-4; 8 bases are shared with TRBD1. In germline, CDR1 is SNHLY, CDR2 FYNNEI. V shed 5 bases, J shed 9 bases, and the junction held 14 bases outside the gene matches. The CDR3 spans 16 residues.

Here the CDR3 reads CASSSGQGKNIQYF. The CDR3 bases are TGTGCCAGCAGTTCGGGACAGGGAAAAAACATTCAGTACTTC. The chain carries TRBV27 and TRBJ2-4; 9 nucleotides agree with TRBD1. V gave up 4 bases and J gave up 4 bases; unmatched junction bases: 2. The germline V gene has CDR1 MNHEY and CDR2 SMNVEV (reference sequence). The CDR3 contains 14 residues.

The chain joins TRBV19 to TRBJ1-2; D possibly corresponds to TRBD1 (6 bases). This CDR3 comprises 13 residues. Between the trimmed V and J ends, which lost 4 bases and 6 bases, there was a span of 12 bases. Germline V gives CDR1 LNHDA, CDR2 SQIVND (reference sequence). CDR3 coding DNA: TGTGCCAGTAGTAGGCAGGGGTCTGATGGCTACACCTTC. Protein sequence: CASSRQGSDGYTF.

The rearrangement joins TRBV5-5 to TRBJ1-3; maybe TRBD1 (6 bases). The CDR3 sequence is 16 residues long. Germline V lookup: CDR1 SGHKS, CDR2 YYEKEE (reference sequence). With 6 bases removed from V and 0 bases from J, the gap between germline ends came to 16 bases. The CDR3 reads CASTLTRTVSGNTIYF. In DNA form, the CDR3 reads TGTGCCAGCACCTTAACTAGGACAGTCTCTGGAAACACCATATATTTT. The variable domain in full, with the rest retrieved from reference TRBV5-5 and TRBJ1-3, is DAGVTQSPTHLIKTRGQQVTLRCSPISGHKSVSWYQQVLGQGPQFIFQYYEKEERGRGNFPDRFSARQFPNYSSELNVNALLLGDSALYLCASTLTRTVSGNTIYFGEGSWLTVV.

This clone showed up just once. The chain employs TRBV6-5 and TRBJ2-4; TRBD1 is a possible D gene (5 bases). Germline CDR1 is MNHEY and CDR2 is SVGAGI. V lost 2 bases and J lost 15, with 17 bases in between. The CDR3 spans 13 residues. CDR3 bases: TGTGCCAGCAGTTACCCTACCTCGACAGATCGGTACTTC. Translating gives CASSYPTSTDRYF.

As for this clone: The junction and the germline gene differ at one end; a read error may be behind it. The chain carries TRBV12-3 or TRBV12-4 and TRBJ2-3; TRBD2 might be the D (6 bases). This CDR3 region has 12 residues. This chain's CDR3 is CASSLLGGTSDF. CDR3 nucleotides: TGTGCCAGCAGTTTACTGGGGGGAACATCGGATTTT.

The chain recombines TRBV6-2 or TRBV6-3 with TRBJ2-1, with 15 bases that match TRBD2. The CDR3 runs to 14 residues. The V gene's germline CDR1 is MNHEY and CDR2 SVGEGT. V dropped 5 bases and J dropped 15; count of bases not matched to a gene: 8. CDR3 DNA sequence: TGTGCCAGCAGTCCCTGGACTAGCGGGGGGGCCCCGTTCTTC. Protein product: CASSPWTSGGAPFF.